These 8 T cell receptor beta chains came from one sample sequenced in a study of T cell responses to AZD1222 COVID-19 vaccine. The method was immunoSEQ multiplex PCR; TCRdb's version includes in-frame clones alone and lacks a portion of them. The sample includes under 150,000 clones, 80% to 90% of them seen just once. The input for sequencing was peripheral blood, taken on day 0 of AZD1222 vaccination. The receptor source for this set is an adult in good health.

This sequence joins TRBV5-4 and TRBJ1-1; no definite D call. V was shortened by 3 bases and J by 1 base, with 7 bases between the two germline ends. Looked up from germline, CDR1 is SGHNT and CDR2 is YYREEE (reference sequence). The CDR3 runs 13 residues. CDR3 region: CASSSVSNTEAFF. CDR3 nucleotide sequence: TGTGCCAGCAGCTCAGTATCGAACACTGAAGCTTTCTTT.

The CDR3: CASSAFREDNEKLFF. CDR3 DNA: TGTGCCAGTAGTGCTTTCCGGGAGGATAATGAAAAACTGTTTTTT. This chain joins TRBV19 and TRBJ1-4; D gene uncertain. Trimming cost V 5 bases and J 4 bases, with 14 bases left between them. The CDR3 extends over 15 amino acids. The germline gives CDR1 LNHDA, CDR2 SQIVND (reference sequence).

This chain connects TRBV4-1 to TRBJ2-2; TRBD2 aligns across 8 bases. CDR1 MGHRA and CDR2 YSYEKL come from the germline V gene. V was pared by 4 bases and J by 7 bases, with 11 bases of the junction left unmatched. This CDR3 has 16 amino acids. The CDR3 nucleotides are TGCGCCAGCAGCCTCGAAACGGGGGGGCGAGGCGGGGAGCTGTTTTTT. It codes for CASSLETGGRGGELFF.

The chain carries TRBV18 and TRBJ1-1, with D unclear. Per germline, CDR1 KGHSH and CDR2 LQKENI. V shed 5 bases and J shed 1 base, with 11 bases lying between them. The CDR3 has 14 amino acids. The CDR3 DNA is TGTGCCAGCTCAGCCGCAGCAAAGAACACTGAAGCTTTCTTT. Its protein is CASSAAAKNTEAFF. The full variable domain, completed using reference TRBV18 and TRBJ1-1, is NAGVMQNPRHLVRRRGQEARLRCSPMKGHSHVYWYRQLPEEGLKFMVYLQKENIIDESGMPKERFSAEFPKEGPSILRIQQVVRGDSAAYFCASSAAAKNTEAFFGQGTRLTVV.

V is TRBV18 and J is TRBJ1-2, with D possibly matching TRBD1 (5 bases). V was clipped by 3 bases and J by 3 bases, with 8 bases between them. CDR3 length equals 13 residues. Germline V gives CDR1 KGHSH, CDR2 LQKENI. The CDR3 sequence is CASSPEGYYGYTF. CDR3 DNA sequence: TGTGCCAGCTCACCTGAGGGGTACTATGGCTACACCTTC.

For this clone: The same CDR3 can be traced to other DNA sequences in this sample. The gene calls are TRBV18 and TRBJ1-3; the D is unclear. Trimming left V 0 bases short and J 4 bases short, with 1 base between. The germline V gene encodes CDR1 KGHSH and CDR2 LQKENI. CDR3 length equals 12 residues. CDR3 protein: CASSPPGNTIYF. CDR3 sequence (DNA): TGTGCCAGCTCACCACCCGGAAACACCATATATTTT.

The chain has TRBV6-4 and TRBJ2-1; 10 bases are a match to TRBD2. The germline V gene has CDR1 MRHNA and CDR2 SNTAGT. J lost 5 bases, V lost 0 bases, and 1 base had no gene match. The CDR3 is 15 residues long. The CDR3 DNA reads as TGTGCCAGCAGTGACTCGACTAGCGGGCACAATGAGCAGTTCTTC. Translated, it gives CASSDSTSGHNEQFF.

The chain joins TRBV4-3 to TRBJ2-3; 13 nucleotides match TRBD2. CDR1 and CDR2 from the germline V gene are LGHNA and YSLEER. The CDR3 is made up of 16 amino acids. V shed 3 bases, J shed 3 bases, and the junction held 3 bases outside the gene matches. Here the CDR3 reads CASSQGTSGTTDTQYF. As DNA, the CDR3 is TGCGCCAGCAGCCAGGGGACTAGCGGGACAACAGATACGCAGTATTTT.